Presented here are 8 T cell receptor beta chains from one specimen sequenced in a study of identical twins. TCRdb processed the 5' RACE reads anew with MiXCR; each CDR3 protein has one entry. The sample has some 1,600,000 distinct CDR3 sequences, 32% seen once. The source material was cord blood. The receptor set was obtained from a newborn girl in good health.

This clonotype was recorded a few times. The rearrangement links TRBV6-6 to TRBJ1-2; 9 bases line up with TRBD1. Unmatched junction bases numbered 4, after V lost 4 bases and J lost 4 bases. This CDR3 spans 14 amino acids. Germline loops: CDR1 MNHNY, CDR2 SVGAGI (reference sequence). The CDR3 sequence is CASSFDRGAYGYTF. CDR3 bases: TGTGCCAGCAGTTTCGACAGGGGGGCCTATGGCTACACCTTC.

V gene TRBV28 combines with J gene TRBJ1-1, with a weak D call TRBD1 (5 bases). The CDR3 covers 14 residues. Germline V gene lookup returns CDR1 MDHEN and CDR2 SYDVKM. V was shortened by 2 bases and J by 1 base, with 8 bases between the two germline ends. CDR3 sequence: CASSLQGENTEAFF. DNA for the CDR3: TGTGCCAGCAGTTTACAGGGTGAGAACACTGAAGCTTTCTTT.

The table lists this clonotype with a few counts. The chain combines TRBV19 with TRBJ2-7, with 7 bases identical to TRBD1. Germline V gives CDR1 LNHDA, CDR2 SQIVND (reference sequence). The J segment lost 5 bases and the V segment lost 3 bases, leaving 10 bases of the junction unmatched. This CDR3 is built from 15 residues. The CDR3 coding sequence is TGTGCCAGTAGTATGAGGAGACAGGGTGGAAACGAGCAGTACTTC. This translates into CASSMRRQGGNEQYF. The full variable domain, rest sourced from reference TRBV19 and TRBJ2-7, is DGGITQSPKYLFRKEGQNVTLSCEQNLNHDAMYWYRQDPGQGLRLIYYSQIVNDFQKGDIAEGYSVSREKKESFPLTVTSAQKNPTAFYLCASSMRRQGGNEQYFGPGTRLTVT.

This clonotype was seen a few times. Here the CDR3 reads CASSLPAEYNEQFF. For the CDR3, the DNA is TGTGCCAGCAGTCTACCGGCGGAATACAATGAGCAGTTCTTC. This chain connects TRBV28 to TRBJ2-1; D remains ambiguous. The CDR3 totals 14 residues. Trimming took 5 bases from V and 4 from J, leaving 12 bases between them. CDR1 and CDR2 (germline): MDHEN, SYDVKM.

The CDR3 sequence: CASNHQGLAYNEQFF. DNA of the CDR3: TGTGCCAGCAACCACCAAGGACTAGCCTACAATGAGCAGTTCTTC. V and J are TRBV25-1 and TRBJ2-1; 7 nucleotides align to TRBD2. The CDR3 totals 15 residues. V lost 7 bases and J lost 2; bases outside the gene matches: 8. Per germline, CDR1 MGHDK and CDR2 SYGVNS.

The chain recombines TRBV20-1 with TRBJ2-1; 8 nucleotides line up with TRBD1. The CDR3 is 14 residues long. Germline values: CDR1 DFQATT, CDR2 SNEGSKA (reference sequence). The ends lost 1 base at V and 7 bases at J; junction bases unmatched: 6. The CDR3 region is CSARGRTGRNEQFF. In DNA form, the CDR3 reads TGCAGTGCTAGAGGTAGGACAGGGAGGAATGAGCAGTTCTTC.

As for this clonotype: This may arise from a read error, as a much more abundant clone is one base away. The chain has TRBV10-3 and TRBJ2-5, with TRBD2 matching 9 bases. The germline gives CDR1 ENHRY, CDR2 SYGVKD. CDR3 length equals 15 residues. The CDR3 loop is CAISEGLAGSYEQSF. The CDR3 DNA is TGTGCCATCAGTGAAGGTCTAGCGGGAAGCTACGAGCAGTCCTTC.

This clonotype has just a few counts. The rearrangement uses TRBV20-1 and TRBJ1-6, with D maybe TRBD1 (5 bases). Trimming removed 6 bases at V and 2 bases at J, with 14 bases between. CDR1 is DFQATT and CDR2 is SNEGSKA in the germline V gene (reference sequence). This CDR3 comprises 15 residues. CDR3 nucleotides: TGCAGTGCCCTCGGCCAGGGCGCCTATAATTCACCCCTCCACTTT. Amino acid sequence: CSALGQGAYNSPLHF.